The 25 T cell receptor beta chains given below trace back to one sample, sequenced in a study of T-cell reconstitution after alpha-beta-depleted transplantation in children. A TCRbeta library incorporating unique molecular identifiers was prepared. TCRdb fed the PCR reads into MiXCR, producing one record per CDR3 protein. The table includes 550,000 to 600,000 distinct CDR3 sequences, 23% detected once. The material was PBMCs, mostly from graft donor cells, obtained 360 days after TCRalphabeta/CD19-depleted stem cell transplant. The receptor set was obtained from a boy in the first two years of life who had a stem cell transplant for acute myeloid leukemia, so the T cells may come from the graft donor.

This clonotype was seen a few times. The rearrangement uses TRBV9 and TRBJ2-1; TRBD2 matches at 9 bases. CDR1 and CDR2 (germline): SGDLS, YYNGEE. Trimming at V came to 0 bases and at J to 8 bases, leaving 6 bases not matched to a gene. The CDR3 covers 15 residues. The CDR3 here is CASSVVSGLADEQFF. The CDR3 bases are TGTGCCAGCAGCGTAGTATCGGGACTAGCAGATGAGCAGTTCTTC. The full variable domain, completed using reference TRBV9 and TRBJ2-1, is DSGVTQTPKHLITATGQRVTLRCSPRSGDLSVYWYQQSLDQGLQFLIQYYNGEERAKGNILERFSAQQFPDLHSELNLSSLELGDSALYFCASSVVSGLADEQFFGPGTRLTVL.

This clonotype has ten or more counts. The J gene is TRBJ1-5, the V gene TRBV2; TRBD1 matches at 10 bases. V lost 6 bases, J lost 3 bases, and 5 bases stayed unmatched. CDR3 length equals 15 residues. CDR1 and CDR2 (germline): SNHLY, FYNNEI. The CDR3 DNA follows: TGTGCCAGCAGCCCCGGACAGGGGGTCAATCAGCCCCAGCATTTT. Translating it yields CASSPGQGVNQPQHF.

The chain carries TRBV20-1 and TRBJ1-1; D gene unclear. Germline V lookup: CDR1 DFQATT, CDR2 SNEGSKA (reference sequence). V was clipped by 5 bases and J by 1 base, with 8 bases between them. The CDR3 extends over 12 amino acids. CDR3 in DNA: TGCAGTGCTTTAAGACAGAACACTGAAGCTTTCTTT. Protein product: CSALRQNTEAFF.

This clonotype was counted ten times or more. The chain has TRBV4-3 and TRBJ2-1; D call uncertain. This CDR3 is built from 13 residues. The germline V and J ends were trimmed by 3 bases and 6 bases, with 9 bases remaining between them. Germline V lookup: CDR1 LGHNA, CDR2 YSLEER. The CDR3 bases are TGCGCCAGCAGCCATTTCGGCGGCAATGAGCAGTTCTTC. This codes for CASSHFGGNEQFF.

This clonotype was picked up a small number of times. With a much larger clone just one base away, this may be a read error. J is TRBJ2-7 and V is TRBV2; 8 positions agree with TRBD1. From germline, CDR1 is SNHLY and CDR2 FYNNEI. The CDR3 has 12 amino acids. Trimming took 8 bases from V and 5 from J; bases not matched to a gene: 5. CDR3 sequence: CASGQGFHEQYF. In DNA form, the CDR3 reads TGTGCCAGCGGACAGGGATTCCACGAGCAGTACTTC. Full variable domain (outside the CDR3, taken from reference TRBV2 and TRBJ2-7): EPEVTQTPSHQVTQMGQEVILRCVPISNHLYFYWYRQILGQKVEFLVSFYNNEISEKSEIFDDQFSVERPDGSNFTLKIRSTKLEDSAMYFCASGQGFHEQYFGPGTRLTVT.

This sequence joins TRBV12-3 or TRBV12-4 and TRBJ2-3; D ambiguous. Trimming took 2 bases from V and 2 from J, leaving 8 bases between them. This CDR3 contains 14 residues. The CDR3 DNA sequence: TGTGCCAGCAGTTTACTGATGGCCACAGATACGCAGTATTTT. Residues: CASSLLMATDTQYF.

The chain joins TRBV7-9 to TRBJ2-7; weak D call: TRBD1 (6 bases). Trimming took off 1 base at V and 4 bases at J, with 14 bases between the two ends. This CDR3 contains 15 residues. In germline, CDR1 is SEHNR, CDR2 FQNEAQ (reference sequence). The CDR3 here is CASSLEQGPLYEQYF. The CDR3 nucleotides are TGTGCCAGCAGCTTAGAACAGGGACCCCTATACGAGCAGTACTTC.

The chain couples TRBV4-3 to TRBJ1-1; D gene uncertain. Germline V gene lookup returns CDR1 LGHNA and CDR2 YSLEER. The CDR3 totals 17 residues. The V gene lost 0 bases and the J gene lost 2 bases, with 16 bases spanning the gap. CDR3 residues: CASSQDWRERTNTEAFF. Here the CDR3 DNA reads TGCGCCAGCAGCCAAGACTGGAGGGAGCGTACCAACACTGAAGCTTTCTTT.

In DNA, the CDR3 is TGTGCCAGCTCGGCCCCGGACAGGGGCGAAGAGACCCAGTACTTC. This sequence encodes CASSAPDRGEETQYF. The chain uses TRBV7-9 and TRBJ2-5, with 9 nucleotides matching TRBD1. Germline lookup yields CDR1 SEHNR and CDR2 FQNEAQ (reference sequence). J gave up 3 bases and V 8 bases, and 10 bases lay outside the gene matches. There are 15 residues in the CDR3.

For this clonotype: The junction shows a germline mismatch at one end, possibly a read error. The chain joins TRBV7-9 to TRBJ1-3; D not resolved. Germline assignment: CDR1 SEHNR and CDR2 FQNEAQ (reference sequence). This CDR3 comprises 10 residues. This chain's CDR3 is CASNGDTIYF. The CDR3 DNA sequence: TGTGCCAGCAATGGAGACACCATATATTTT.

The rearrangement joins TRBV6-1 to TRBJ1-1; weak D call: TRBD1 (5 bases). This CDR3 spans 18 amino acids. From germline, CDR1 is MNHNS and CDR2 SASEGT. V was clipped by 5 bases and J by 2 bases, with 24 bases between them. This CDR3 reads CASSQFFIRGWYNTEAFF. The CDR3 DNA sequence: TGTGCCAGCAGTCAATTTTTTATCCGGGGGTGGTATAACACTGAAGCTTTCTTT.

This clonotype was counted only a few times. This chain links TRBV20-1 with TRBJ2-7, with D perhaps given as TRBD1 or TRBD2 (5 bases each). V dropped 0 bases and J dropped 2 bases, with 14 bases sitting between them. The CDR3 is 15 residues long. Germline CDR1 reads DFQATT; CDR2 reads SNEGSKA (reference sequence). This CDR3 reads CSARDWRQGAYEQYF. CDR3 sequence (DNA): TGCAGTGCTAGAGATTGGAGGCAGGGTGCCTACGAGCAGTACTTC.

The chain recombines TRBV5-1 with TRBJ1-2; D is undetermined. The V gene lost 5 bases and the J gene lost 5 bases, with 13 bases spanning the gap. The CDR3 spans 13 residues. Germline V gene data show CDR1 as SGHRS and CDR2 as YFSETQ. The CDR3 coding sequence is TGCGCCAGCAGTGCGCGGATAGGGTATGGCTACACCTTC. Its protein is CASSARIGYGYTF.

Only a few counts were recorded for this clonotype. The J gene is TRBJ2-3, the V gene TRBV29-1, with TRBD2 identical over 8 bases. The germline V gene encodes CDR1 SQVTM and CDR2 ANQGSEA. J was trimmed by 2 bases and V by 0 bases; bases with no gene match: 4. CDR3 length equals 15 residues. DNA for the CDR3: TGCAGCGTTGAAGATCGACTAGCGAACACAGATACGCAGTATTTT. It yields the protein CSVEDRLANTDTQYF.

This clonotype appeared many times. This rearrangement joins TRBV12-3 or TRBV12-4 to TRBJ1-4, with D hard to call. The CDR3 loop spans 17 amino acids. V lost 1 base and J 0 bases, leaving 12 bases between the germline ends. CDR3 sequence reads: CASSLDHSLATNEKLFF. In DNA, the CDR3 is TGTGCCAGCAGTTTAGATCACAGCCTAGCAACTAATGAAAAACTGTTTTTT.

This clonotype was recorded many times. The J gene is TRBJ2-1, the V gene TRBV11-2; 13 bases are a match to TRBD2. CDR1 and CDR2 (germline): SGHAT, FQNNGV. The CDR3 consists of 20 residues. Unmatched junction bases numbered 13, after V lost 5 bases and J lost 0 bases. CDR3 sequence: CASSRPTSGGPLSSYNEQFF. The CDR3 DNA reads TGTGCCAGCAGCCGACCGACTAGCGGGGGGCCTCTCAGCTCCTACAATGAGCAGTTCTTC.

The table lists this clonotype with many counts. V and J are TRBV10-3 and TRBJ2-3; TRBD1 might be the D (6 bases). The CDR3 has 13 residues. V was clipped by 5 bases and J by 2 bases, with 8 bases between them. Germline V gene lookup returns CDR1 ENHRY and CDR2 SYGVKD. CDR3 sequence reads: CAISTGSTDTQYF. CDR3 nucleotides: TGTGCCATCAGTACAGGGTCCACAGATACGCAGTATTTT.

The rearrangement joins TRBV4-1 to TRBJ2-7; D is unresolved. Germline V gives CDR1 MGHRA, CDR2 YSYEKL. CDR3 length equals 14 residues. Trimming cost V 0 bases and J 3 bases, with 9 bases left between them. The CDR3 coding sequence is TGCGCCAGCAGCCAAGAGGCAAGTCACTACGAGCAGTACGTC. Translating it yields CASSQEASHYEQYV.

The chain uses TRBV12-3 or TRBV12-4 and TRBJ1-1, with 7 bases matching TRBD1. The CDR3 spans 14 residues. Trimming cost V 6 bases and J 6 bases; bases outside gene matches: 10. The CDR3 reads CASSRPTGMPEAFF. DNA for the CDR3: TGTGCCAGCAGCCGCCCGACAGGGATGCCTGAAGCTTTCTTT.

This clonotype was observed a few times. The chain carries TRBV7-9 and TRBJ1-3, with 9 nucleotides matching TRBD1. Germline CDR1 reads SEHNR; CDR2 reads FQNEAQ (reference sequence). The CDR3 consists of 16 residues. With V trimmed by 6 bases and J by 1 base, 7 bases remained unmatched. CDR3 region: CASRIQGAGSGNTIYF. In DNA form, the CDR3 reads TGTGCCAGCAGGATACAGGGGGCAGGATCTGGAAACACCATATATTTT.

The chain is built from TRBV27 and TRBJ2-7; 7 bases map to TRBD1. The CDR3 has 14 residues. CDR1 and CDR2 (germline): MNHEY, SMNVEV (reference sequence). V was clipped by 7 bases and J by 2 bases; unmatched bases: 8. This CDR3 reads CASKGAKATYEQYV. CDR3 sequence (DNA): TGTGCCAGCAAGGGGGCGAAGGCGACCTACGAGCAGTACGTC.

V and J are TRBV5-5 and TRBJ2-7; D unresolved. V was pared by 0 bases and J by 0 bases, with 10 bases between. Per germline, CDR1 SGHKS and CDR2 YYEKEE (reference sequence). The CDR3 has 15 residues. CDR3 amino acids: CASSLGQRSSYEQYV. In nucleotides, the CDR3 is TGTGCCAGCAGCTTGGGGCAAAGGAGCTCCTACGAGCAGTACGTC.

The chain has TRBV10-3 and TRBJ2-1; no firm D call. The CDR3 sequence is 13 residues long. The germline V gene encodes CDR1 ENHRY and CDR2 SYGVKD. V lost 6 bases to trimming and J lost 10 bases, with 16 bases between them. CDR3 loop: CAIRDPRAGEQFF. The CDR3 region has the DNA TGTGCCATCAGGGACCCCCGGGCAGGCGAGCAGTTCTTC.

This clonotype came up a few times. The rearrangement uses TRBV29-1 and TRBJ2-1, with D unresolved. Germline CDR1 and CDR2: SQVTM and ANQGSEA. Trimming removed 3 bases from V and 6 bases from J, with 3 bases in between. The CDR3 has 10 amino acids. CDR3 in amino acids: CSVEFNEQFF. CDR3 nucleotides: TGCAGCGTTGAGTTCAATGAGCAGTTCTTC.

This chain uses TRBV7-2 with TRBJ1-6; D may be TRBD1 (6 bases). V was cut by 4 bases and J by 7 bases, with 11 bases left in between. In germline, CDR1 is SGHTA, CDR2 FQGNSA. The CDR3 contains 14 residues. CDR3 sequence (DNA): TGTGCCAGCAGCTACGGACAGCCAAATTCACCCCTCCACTTT. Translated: CASSYGQPNSPLHF.